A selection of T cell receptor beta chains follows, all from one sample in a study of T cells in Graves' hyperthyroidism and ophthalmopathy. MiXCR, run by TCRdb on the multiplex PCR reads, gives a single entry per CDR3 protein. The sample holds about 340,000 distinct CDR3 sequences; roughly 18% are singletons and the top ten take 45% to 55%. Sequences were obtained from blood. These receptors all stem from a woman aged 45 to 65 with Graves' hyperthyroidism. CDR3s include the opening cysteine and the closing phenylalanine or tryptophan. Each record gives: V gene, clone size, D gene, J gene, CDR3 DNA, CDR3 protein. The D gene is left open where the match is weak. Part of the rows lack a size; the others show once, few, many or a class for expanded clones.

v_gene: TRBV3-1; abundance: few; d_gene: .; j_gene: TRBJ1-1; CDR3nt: TGTGCCAGCAGCCAAGTACAGGGCGTTGAAGCTTTCTTT; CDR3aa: CASSQVQGVEAFF
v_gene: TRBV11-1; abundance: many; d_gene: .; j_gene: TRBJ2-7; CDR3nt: TGTGCCAGCAGCTTAGAAGGTCCCGGGACCTTCTACGAGCAGTACTTC; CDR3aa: CASSLEGPGTFYEQYF
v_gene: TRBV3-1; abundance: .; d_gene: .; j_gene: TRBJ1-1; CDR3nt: TGTGCCAGCAGCCAAGAGTGGGGACCGAACACTAACGCTGAAGCTTTCTTT; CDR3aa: CASSQEWGPNTNAEAFF
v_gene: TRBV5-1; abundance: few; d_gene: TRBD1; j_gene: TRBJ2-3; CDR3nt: TGCGCCAGCAGCTTGGCTTGGACAGGGCTTACAGATACGCAGTATTTT; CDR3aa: CASSLAWTGLTDTQYF
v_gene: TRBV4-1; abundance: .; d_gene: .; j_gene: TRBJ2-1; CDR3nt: TGCGCCAGCAGCCAAGATCGGCAGGGACACTACAATGAGCAGTTCTTC; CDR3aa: CASSQDRQGHYNEQFF
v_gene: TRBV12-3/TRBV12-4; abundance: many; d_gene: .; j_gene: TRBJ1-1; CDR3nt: TGTGCCAGCGTTGTTCAGTTGAACACTGAAGCTTTCTTT; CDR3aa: CASVVQLNTEAFF
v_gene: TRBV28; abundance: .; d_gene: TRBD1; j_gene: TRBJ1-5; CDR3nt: TGTGCCAGCAGTCCAACGGGACAGTTCAATCAGCCCCAGCATTTT; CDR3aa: CASSPTGQFNQPQHF
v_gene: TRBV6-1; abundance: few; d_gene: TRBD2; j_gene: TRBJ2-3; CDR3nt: TGTGCCAGCAGAGCGGGGGCCACAGATACGCAGTATTTT; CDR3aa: CASRAGATDTQYF
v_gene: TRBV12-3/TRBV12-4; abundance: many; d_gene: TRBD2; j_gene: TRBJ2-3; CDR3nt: TGTGCCAGCAGTTTAGAGGGACTGATGGGACTAGCGGGAGATACGCAGTATTTT; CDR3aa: CASSLEGLMGLAGDTQYF
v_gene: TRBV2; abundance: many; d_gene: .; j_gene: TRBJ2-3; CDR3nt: TGTGCCAGCAGTGAGGGTCGGGGAGCCCCAGATACGCAGTATTTT; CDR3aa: CASSEGRGAPDTQYF
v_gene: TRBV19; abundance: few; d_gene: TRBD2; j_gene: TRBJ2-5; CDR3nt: TGTGCCAGTAGTACGGGACTAGCGGGAGGTGCTGGTTTAGAGACCCAGTACTTC; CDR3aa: CASSTGLAGGAGLETQYF
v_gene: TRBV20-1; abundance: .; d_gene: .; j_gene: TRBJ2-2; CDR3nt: TGCAGTGCTAGTGTGGGGACCGGGGAGCTGTTTTTT; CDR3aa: CSASVGTGELFF
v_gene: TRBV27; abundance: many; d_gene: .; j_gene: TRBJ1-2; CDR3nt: TGTGCCAGCAGTTCCAATTGGAGGGGGGGCTATGGCTACACCTTC; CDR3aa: CASSSNWRGGYGYTF
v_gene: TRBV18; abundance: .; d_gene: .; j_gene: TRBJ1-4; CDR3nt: TGTGCCAGCTCACGGGACAACAATAATGAAAAACTGTTTTTT; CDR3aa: CASSRDNNNEKLFF
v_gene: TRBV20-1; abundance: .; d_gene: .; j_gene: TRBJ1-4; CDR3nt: TGCAGTGCTAGAGACTCAACCGGAGGTGAAAAACTGTTTTTT; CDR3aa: CSARDSTGGEKLFF
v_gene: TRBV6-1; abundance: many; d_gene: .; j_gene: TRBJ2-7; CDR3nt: TGTGCCAGCAGTGAGAACAGGGGACTATTCTACGAGCAGTACTTC; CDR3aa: CASSENRGLFYEQYF
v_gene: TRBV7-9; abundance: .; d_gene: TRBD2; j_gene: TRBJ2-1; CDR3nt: TGTGCCAGCAGCTTAGTTCCTAGCGGGATAGAGAATGAGCAGTTCTTC; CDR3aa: CASSLVPSGIENEQFF
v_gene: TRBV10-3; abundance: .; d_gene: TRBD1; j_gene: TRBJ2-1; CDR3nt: TGTGCCATCAGTGGGACAGGGTACAATGAGCAGTTCTTC; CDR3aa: CAISGTGYNEQFF
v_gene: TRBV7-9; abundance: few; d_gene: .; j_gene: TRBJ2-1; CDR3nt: TGTGCCAGCAGCTTTGGAGGGGTCAATGAGCAGTTCTTC; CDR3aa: CASSFGGVNEQFF
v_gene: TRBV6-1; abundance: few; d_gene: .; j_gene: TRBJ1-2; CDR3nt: TGTGCCAGCAGTGAGGGGTTCGGCTATGGCTACACCTTC; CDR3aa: CASSEGFGYGYTF
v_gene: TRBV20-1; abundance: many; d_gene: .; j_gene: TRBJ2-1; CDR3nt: TGCAGCTTTCTGGCGAATTACAATGAGCAGTTCTTC; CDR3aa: CSFLANYNEQFF
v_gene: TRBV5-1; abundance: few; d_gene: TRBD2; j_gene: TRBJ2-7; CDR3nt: TGCGCCAGCAGCCCCCAACTAGCGGGAGCAGGCGAGCAGTACTTC; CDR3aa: CASSPQLAGAGEQYF
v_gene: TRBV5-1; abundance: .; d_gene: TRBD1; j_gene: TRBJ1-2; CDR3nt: TGCGCCAGCAGCTTGTCGGGACAGGGCAGCTATGGCTACACCTTC; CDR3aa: CASSLSGQGSYGYTF
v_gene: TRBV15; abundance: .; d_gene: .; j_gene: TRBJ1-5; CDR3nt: TGTGCCACCAGCAGCAGAGGGGGTGGGGGCAATCAGCCCCAGCATTTT; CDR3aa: CATSSRGGGGNQPQHF
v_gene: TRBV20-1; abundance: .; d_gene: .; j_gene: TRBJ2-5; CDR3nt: TGCAGTGCCCGGGGTCCTTCGGGGGAGACCCAGTACTTC; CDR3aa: CSARGPSGETQYF
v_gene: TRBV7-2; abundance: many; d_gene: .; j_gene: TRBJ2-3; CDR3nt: TGTGCCAGCAGCTTGGGTCCAGGACCCGGAGATACGCAGTATTTT; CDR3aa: CASSLGPGPGDTQYF
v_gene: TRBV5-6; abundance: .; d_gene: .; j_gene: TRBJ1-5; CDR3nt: TGTGCCAGCAGCTGGGCGGGGGGGGACGTGCGCAATCAGCCCCAGCATTTT; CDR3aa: CASSWAGGDVRNQPQHF
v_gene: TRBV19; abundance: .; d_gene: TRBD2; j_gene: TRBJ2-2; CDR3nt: TGTGCCAGTAGTATTAGGAATCCGGGACTAGCGGGAGCGAACACCGGGGAGCTGTTTTTT; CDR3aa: CASSIRNPGLAGANTGELFF
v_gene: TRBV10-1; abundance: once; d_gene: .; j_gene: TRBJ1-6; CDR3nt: TGCGCCAGCAGTCGGTCCTATAATTCACCCCTCCACTTT; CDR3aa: CASSRSYNSPLHF
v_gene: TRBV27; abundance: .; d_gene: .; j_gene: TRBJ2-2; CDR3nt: TGTGCCAGCAGAGTTGTTGATCGGGGCGAATACACCGGGGAGCTGTTTTTT; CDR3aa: CASRVVDRGEYTGELFF
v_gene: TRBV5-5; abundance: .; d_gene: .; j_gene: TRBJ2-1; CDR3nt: TGTGCCAGCAGCTTTGGCCCGGCGGGGCTCTCTGAGCAGTTCTTC; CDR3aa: CASSFGPAGLSEQFF
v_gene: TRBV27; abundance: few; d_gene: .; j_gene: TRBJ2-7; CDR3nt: TGTGCCAGCAGTTTATCCGCGGCAGCGAGCTCCTACGAGCAGTACTTC; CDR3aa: CASSLSAAASSYEQYF
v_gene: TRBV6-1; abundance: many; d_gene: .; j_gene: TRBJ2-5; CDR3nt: TGTGCCAGCAGTGAAGTCGGAGGGACGGAGACCCAGTACTTC; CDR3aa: CASSEVGGTETQYF
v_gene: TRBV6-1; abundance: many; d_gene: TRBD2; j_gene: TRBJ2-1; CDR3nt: TGTGCCACATACCCACTAGCGGAGGTCTACAATGAGCAGTTCTTC; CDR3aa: CATYPLAEVYNEQFF
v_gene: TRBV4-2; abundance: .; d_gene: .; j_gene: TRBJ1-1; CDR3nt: TGTGCCAGCAGCCAAGATGACGTCAGGGGGAACACTGAAGCTTTCTTT; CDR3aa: CASSQDDVRGNTEAFF
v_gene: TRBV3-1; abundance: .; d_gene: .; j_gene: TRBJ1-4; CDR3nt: TGTGCCAGCAGCCACGGGAGGGCTAATGAAAAACTGTTTTTT; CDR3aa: CASSHGRANEKLFF
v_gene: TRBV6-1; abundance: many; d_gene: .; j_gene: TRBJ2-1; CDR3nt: TGTGCCAGCAGGAACGACGGAGGGGTCGATGAGCAGTTCTTC; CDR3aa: CASRNDGGVDEQFF
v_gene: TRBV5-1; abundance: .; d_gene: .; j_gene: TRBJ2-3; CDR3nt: TGCGCCAGCAGCTTGACCTTACAGGTAACAGATACGCAGTATTTT; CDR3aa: CASSLTLQVTDTQYF
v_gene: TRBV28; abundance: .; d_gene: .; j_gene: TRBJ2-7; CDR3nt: TGTGCCAGCAGCCCTCTGGGGATTAGGGAGCAGTACTTC; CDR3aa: CASSPLGIREQYF
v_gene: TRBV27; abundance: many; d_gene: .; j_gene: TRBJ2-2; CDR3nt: TGTGCCAGCAGTCGGGACATACGGCGGAGCGGGGAGCTGTTTTTT; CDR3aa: CASSRDIRRSGELFF
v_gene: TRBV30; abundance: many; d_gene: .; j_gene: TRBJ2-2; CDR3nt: TGTGCCTGGAATCTGGCGTGGACCGGGGAGCTGTTTTTT; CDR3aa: CAWNLAWTGELFF
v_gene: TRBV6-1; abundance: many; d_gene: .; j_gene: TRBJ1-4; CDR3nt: TGTGCCAGCAGTCCCTACAGGGTGGTTAATGAAAAACTGTTTTTT; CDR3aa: CASSPYRVVNEKLFF
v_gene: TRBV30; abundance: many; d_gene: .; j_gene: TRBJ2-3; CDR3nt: TGTGCCTCCAACCCCTCGGGGGGCACCACAGATACGCAGTATTTT; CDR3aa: CASNPSGGTTDTQYF
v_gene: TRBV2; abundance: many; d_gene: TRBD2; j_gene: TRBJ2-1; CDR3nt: TGTGCCAGCAGGTGGGCGGGAGGGAGCAATGAGCAGTTCTTC; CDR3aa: CASRWAGGSNEQFF
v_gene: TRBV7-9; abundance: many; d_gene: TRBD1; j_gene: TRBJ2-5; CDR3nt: TGTGCCAGCAGCCTGGGACAGACCCAAGAGACCCAGTACTTC; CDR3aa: CASSLGQTQETQYF
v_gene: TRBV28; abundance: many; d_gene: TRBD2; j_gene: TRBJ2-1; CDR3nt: TGTGCCAGCAGCTACCAACTAGCGGAGAGCTCCTACAATGAGCAGTTCTTC; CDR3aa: CASSYQLAESSYNEQFF
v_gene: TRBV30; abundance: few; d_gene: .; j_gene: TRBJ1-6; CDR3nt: TGTGCCTGGAGGAGGCTAACAGGGAGCTCCTATAATTCACCCCTCCACTTT; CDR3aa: CAWRRLTGSSYNSPLHF
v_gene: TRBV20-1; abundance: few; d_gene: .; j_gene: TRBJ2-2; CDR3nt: TGCAGTGCTAGCAGAACAGATACGAACACCGGGGAGCTGTTTTTT; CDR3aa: CSASRTDTNTGELFF
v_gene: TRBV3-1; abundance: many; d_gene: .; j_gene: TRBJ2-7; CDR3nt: TGTGCCAGCAGCCATGAGGTCGGGTACGAGCAGTACTTC; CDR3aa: CASSHEVGYEQYF
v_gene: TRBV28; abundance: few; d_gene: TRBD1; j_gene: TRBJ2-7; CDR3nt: TGTGCCAGCAGACCCACAGGGGGAGGTTTCTACGAGCAGTACTTC; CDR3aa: CASRPTGGGFYEQYF
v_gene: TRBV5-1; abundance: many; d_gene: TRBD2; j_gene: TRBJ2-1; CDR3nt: TGCGCCAGCAGCCGCGCGGGGGCTAGCGGGGGGACAAATGAGCAGTTCTTC; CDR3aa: CASSRAGASGGTNEQFF
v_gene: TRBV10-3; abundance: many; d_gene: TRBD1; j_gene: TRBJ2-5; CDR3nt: TGTGCCATCAGTGACCCGGACAGGGGCGAGACCCAGTACTTC; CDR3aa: CAISDPDRGETQYF